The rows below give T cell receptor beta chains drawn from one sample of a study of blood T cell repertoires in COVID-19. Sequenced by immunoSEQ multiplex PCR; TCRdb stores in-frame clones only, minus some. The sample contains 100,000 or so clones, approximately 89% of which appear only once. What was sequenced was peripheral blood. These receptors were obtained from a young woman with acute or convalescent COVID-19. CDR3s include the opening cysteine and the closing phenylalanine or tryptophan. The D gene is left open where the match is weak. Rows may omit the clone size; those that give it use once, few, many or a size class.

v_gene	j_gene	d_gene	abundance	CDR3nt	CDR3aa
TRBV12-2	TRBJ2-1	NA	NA	TGTGCAAGTCGTGTCACCGAGGAGCGGGGGGTCTACAATGAGCAGTTCTTC	CASRVTEERGVYNEQFF
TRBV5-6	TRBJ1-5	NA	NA	TGTGCCAGCAGCTTCTTGGATGCAGGGAGCAATCAGCCCCAGCATTTT	CASSFLDAGSNQPQHF
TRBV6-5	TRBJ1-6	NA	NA	TGTGCCAGCACAAGGTCGGAGAATTCACCCCTCCACTTT	CASTRSENSPLHF
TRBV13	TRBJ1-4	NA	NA	TGTGCCAGCAGCCCGGGGGGGGGCGAAAAACTGTTTTTT	CASSPGGGEKLFF
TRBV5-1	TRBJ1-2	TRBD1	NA	TGCGCCAGCAGCTTGGAGGGATTGGGACAGTACTATGGCTACACCTTC	CASSLEGLGQYYGYTF
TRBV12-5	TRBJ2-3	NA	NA	TGTGCTAGTGGTTTGATGAGTGCAGATACGCAGTATTTT	CASGLMSADTQYF
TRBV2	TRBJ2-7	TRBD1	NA	TGTGCCATCCTACTTCCCGGACAGGGGTACGAGCAGTACTTC	CAILLPGQGYEQYF
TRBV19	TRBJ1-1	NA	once	TGTGCCAGCCGTGTGGGACTGACGAACACTGAAGCTTTCTTT	CASRVGLTNTEAFF
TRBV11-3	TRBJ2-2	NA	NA	TGTGCCAGCAGCTTAGCACGTGGGCAGACCACCGGGGAGCTGTTTTTT	CASSLARGQTTGELFF
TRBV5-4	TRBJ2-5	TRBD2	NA	TGTGCCAGCAGCCTCGGCGGGACTAGCCGAGAGACCCAGTACTTC	CASSLGGTSRETQYF
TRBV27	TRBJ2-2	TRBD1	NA	TGTGCCAGCGCTAGACAGGGCATCGGGGAGCTGTTTTTT	CASARQGIGELFF
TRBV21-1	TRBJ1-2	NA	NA	TGTGCCAGCAGCAAGAATGGAGAGCTTTATGGCTACACCTTC	CASSKNGELYGYTF
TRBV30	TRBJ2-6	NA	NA	TGTGCCTGGAGTAGAGGTGGGGCCAACGTCCTGACTTTC	CAWSRGGANVLTF
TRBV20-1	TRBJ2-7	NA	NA	TGCAGTGCTAGTTACTTCTACGAGCAGTACTTC	CSASYFYEQYF
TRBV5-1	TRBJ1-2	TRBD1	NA	TGCGCCAGCAGCTTGGCCGTGGGACAGTACGGCTACACCTTC	CASSLAVGQYGYTF
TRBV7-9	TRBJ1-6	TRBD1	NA	TGTGCCAGCAGCCGACTACAGGGGGCCCATAATTCACCCCTCCACTTT	CASSRLQGAHNSPLHF
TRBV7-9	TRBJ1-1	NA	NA	TGTGCCAGCAGCTTAGAGGGGTTTACTGAAGCTTTCTTT	CASSLEGFTEAFF
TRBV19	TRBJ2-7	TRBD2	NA	TGTGCCAGTAGTATGGGAGGACTAGCGGGCTACGAGCAGTACTTC	CASSMGGLAGYEQYF
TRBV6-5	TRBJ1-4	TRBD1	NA	TGTGCCAGCGCCGGGACAGTTGATGAAAAACTGTTTTTT	CASAGTVDEKLFF
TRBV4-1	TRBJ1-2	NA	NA	TGCGCCAGCAGCCAAGACGGCGTTGGGGCCTTCCTGTATGGCTACACCTTC	CASSQDGVGAFLYGYTF
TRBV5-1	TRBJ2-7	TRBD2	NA	TGCGCCAGCAAATACCAACTAGCGGGGGGAAACGAGCAGTACTTC	CASKYQLAGGNEQYF
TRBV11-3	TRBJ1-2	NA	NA	TGTGCCAGCAGCTTGGGAGGGAGCGACGGCTACACCTTC	CASSLGGSDGYTF